Listed here are 26 T cell receptor beta chains from one sample, sequenced in a study of blood T cell repertoires in COVID-19. Libraries were prepared by immunoSEQ multiplex PCR; TCRdb keeps only in-frame clonotypes and omits some of them. The sample records approximately 90,000 clones, over 60% being singletons. Sequenced material: peripheral blood. The source of these receptors is a human donor in a cohort sampled during active COVID-19.

The chain has TRBV10-1 and TRBJ2-1; 10 bases match TRBD2. CDR3 length equals 19 residues. J lost 7 bases, V lost 9 bases, and 24 bases had no gene match. Looked up from germline, CDR1 is WNHNN and CDR2 is SYGVQD (reference sequence). The CDR3 spells CARTPRASGRERVGNEQFF. In nucleotides, the CDR3 is TGCGCCAGAACCCCGAGGGCTAGCGGGAGAGAAAGAGTGGGGAATGAGCAGTTCTTC.

The chain combines TRBV3-1 (or the pseudogene TRBV3-2) with TRBJ2-7, with D possibly TRBD2 on 5 matching bases. The V gene's germline CDR1 is LGHDT and CDR2 YNNKEL (reference sequence). The germline V and J ends were trimmed by 6 bases and 7 bases, with 10 bases remaining between them. The CDR3 has 11 residues. The CDR3 DNA reads TGTGCCAGCAGAGGACGCGGGGAGCAGTACTTC. Its translation: CASRGRGEQYF.

The V and J genes are TRBV12-5 and TRBJ2-5; 8 bases match TRBD1. The CDR3 is 14 amino acids. V was clipped by 4 bases and J by 2 bases; unmatched bases: 3. The germline V gene has CDR1 LGHNT and CDR2 FRNRAP. The CDR3 is CASGWGTGQETQYF. CDR3 DNA: TGTGCTAGTGGTTGGGGGACAGGTCAAGAGACCCAGTACTTC.

This chain connects TRBV11-2 to TRBJ2-4, with D possibly being TRBD2 (6 bases). The ends were cut back, 7 bases at V and 8 bases at J, with 21 bases in the middle. Germline assignment: CDR1 SGHAT and CDR2 FQNNGV. This CDR3 region has 15 residues. The CDR3 bases are TGTGCCAGCAAACCGGGACTCCTTCAGAGAGACATTCAGTACTTC. Its protein product is CASKPGLLQRDIQYF.

This clone was recorded a few times. J is TRBJ2-4 and V is TRBV4-1; 10 nucleotides align to TRBD2. The CDR3 runs to 17 residues. V gave up 4 bases and J gave up 7 bases; unmatched junction bases: 13. From germline, CDR1 is MGHRA and CDR2 YSYEKL. CDR3: CASSRTVLAGELNIQYF. The CDR3 bases are TGCGCCAGCAGCCGTACGGTCCTAGCGGGAGAACTTAACATTCAGTACTTC.

The chain uses TRBV11-3 and TRBJ2-5, with D uncertain. Germline V gene sequence: CDR1 SGHNT, CDR2 YENEEA. V lost 1 base to trimming and J lost 3 bases, with 6 bases between them. The CDR3 totals 13 residues. The CDR3 DNA is TGTGCCAGCAGCTTAGGCCCAGAAGAGACCCAGTACTTC. Amino acids: CASSLGPEETQYF.

This clone was observed once. The V gene is TRBV7-3, the J gene TRBJ2-3; 11 positions agree with TRBD2. This CDR3 has 17 residues. The ends lost 1 base at V and 4 bases at J; junction bases unmatched: 7. In germline, CDR1 is SGHTA, CDR2 FQGTGA. CDR3 nucleotides: TGTGCCAGCAGCTTAAGGCGACTAGCGGGAAACCCAGATACGCAGTATTTT. Translating it yields CASSLRRLAGNPDTQYF.

A single count supports this clone. The chain is built from TRBV19 and TRBJ2-5, with 7 bases matching TRBD2. The CDR3 covers 15 residues. The V gene end was trimmed by 5 bases and the J gene end by 5 bases; junction bases not matched to a gene: 11. Germline loops: CDR1 LNHDA, CDR2 SQIVND (reference sequence). The CDR3 DNA reads as TGTGCCAGTAGTTCCACTGGGGGGGGTAGCGAGACCCAGTACTTC. Residues: CASSSTGGGSETQYF. The complete variable domain, with remaining parts taken from reference TRBV19 and TRBJ2-5, reads DGGITQSPKYLFRKEGQNVTLSCEQNLNHDAMYWYRQDPGQGLRLIYYSQIVNDFQKGDIAEGYSVSREKKESFPLTVTSAQKNPTAFYLCASSSTGGGSETQYFGPGTRLLVL.

The chain links TRBV5-5 to TRBJ1-1; possibly TRBD1 for D (5 bases). The CDR3 contains 14 residues. Germline CDR1 is SGHKS and CDR2 is YYEKEE (reference sequence). The ends were cut back, 0 bases at V and 2 bases at J, with 8 bases in the middle. The CDR3 DNA reads TGTGCCAGCAGCTTGGGGGGCTTCAACACTGAAGCTTTCTTT. Amino acid sequence: CASSLGGFNTEAFF. Supplemented by reference TRBV5-5 and TRBJ1-1, the full variable domain reads DAGVTQSPTHLIKTRGQQVTLRCSPISGHKSVSWYQQVLGQGPQFIFQYYEKEERGRGNFPDRFSARQFPNYSSELNVNALLLGDSALYLCASSLGGFNTEAFFGQGTRLTVV.

This chain links TRBV5-4 with TRBJ2-2, with TRBD1 matching 9 bases. The germline V gene has CDR1 SGHNT and CDR2 YYREEE (reference sequence). The V gene end was trimmed by 3 bases and the J gene end by 0 bases; junction bases not matched to a gene: 6. CDR3 length: 17 amino acids. The CDR3 spells CASSWKRQGANTGELFF. CDR3 coding DNA: TGTGCCAGCAGCTGGAAGAGACAGGGGGCGAACACCGGGGAGCTGTTTTTT.

The chain combines TRBV6-6 with TRBJ2-1; TRBD2 matches 11 bases. V shed 5 bases, J shed 8 bases, and the junction held 11 bases outside the gene matches. CDR1 and CDR2 from the germline V gene are MNHNY and SVGAGI (reference sequence). The CDR3 loop spans 16 amino acids. Here the CDR3 reads CASSPQLAGVGDEQFF. The CDR3, as DNA: TGTGCCAGCAGTCCGCAACTAGCGGGAGTGGGGGATGAGCAGTTCTTC.

This sequence joins TRBV19 and TRBJ1-1; 7 bases are shared with TRBD1. Germline values: CDR1 LNHDA, CDR2 SQIVND (reference sequence). After removal of 4 bases from V and 6 bases from J, the junction contained 8 bases not matched to a gene. The CDR3 spans 14 residues. The CDR3 is CASSTHQGDSEAFF. The CDR3 nucleotides read TGTGCCAGTAGTACACACCAGGGGGACTCTGAAGCTTTCTTT.

J is TRBJ2-1 and V is TRBV10-2; 9 positions agree with TRBD2. With 3 bases clipped from V and 5 bases from J, the junction kept 5 bases outside the gene matches. From germline, CDR1 is WSHSY and CDR2 SAAADI. This CDR3 has 15 amino acids. CDR3 DNA sequence: TGCGCCAGCAGTGAACCAGCGGGAGGTCACAATGAGCAGTTCTTC. It is translated as CASSEPAGGHNEQFF.

The V gene is TRBV29-1, the J gene TRBJ2-3, with TRBD2 as a possible D gene (6 bases). Trimming shortened V by 7 bases and J by 8 bases, and 25 bases separated the two germline ends. Germline V gene sequence: CDR1 SQVTM, CDR2 ANQGSEA. The CDR3 spans 15 residues. CDR3 sequence reads: CSAPGGEARIGTQYF. In DNA form, the CDR3 reads TGCAGCGCGCCCGGTGGGGAGGCCCGGATTGGTACGCAGTATTTT.

The rearrangement uses TRBV28 and TRBJ2-7; tentatively, D is TRBD1 (6 bases). CDR1 is MDHEN and CDR2 is SYDVKM in the germline V gene. Trimming left V 4 bases short and J 1 base short, with 14 bases between. The CDR3 sequence is 15 residues long. The CDR3 region is CASSSGDKKSYEQYF. CDR3 in DNA: TGTGCCAGCAGTTCAGGGGACAAAAAATCCTACGAGCAGTACTTC.

The chain uses TRBV28 and TRBJ1-2; 9 nucleotides line up with TRBD1. Trimming cost V 10 bases and J 4 bases; bases outside gene matches: 19. The CDR3 length is 17 residues. Per germline, CDR1 MDHEN and CDR2 SYDVKM. CDR3: CAIREGQGVGWRYGYTF. The DNA for the CDR3 is TGTGCCATCCGCGAGGGACAGGGAGTCGGTTGGCGCTATGGCTACACCTTC.

Ten or more counts support this clone. CDR3 sequence (DNA): TGTGCCAGCAGCTTAGCCCAGCGTGGGGCCAACGTCCTGACTTTC. Protein sequence: CASSLAQRGANVLTF. The chain links TRBV7-2 to TRBJ2-6, with D uncertain. V lost 0 bases and J 3 bases, leaving 6 bases between the germline ends. The CDR3 sequence is 15 residues long. Germline V gene sequence: CDR1 SGHTA, CDR2 FQGNSA.

This sequence joins TRBV5-5 and TRBJ2-2; D possibly corresponds to TRBD2 (6 bases). CDR1 is SGHKS, CDR2 YYEKEE, per germline (reference sequence). This CDR3 spans 15 amino acids. V gave up 3 bases and J gave up 1 base, with 10 bases separating them. The CDR3 nucleotides read TGTGCCAGCAGCTGGGGACTGGTGAACACCGGGGAGCTGTTTTTT. Translation gives CASSWGLVNTGELFF.

This sequence joins TRBV27 and TRBJ2-1; 7 bases map to TRBD2. The CDR3 totals 16 residues. From germline, CDR1 is MNHEY and CDR2 SMNVEV (reference sequence). V trimming: 5 bases; J trimming: 2 bases; junction bases outside the gene matches: 9. CDR3 protein: CASSPVRLATYNEQFF. The CDR3 bases are TGTGCCAGCAGTCCCGTTAGACTAGCTACCTACAATGAGCAGTTCTTC.

This clone was seen only a few times. The chain joins TRBV7-2 to TRBJ2-7; 8 bases line up with TRBD2. This CDR3 comprises 15 residues. After removal of 1 base from V and 5 bases from J, the junction contained 7 bases not matched to a gene. CDR1 and CDR2 (germline): SGHTA, FQGNSA. This CDR3 is CASSLVGGRIHEQYF. The CDR3 DNA reads as TGTGCCAGCAGCTTAGTGGGCGGGAGGATCCACGAGCAGTACTTC.

The chain combines TRBV4-1 with TRBJ2-3; TRBD2 agrees at 14 bases. This CDR3 has 18 amino acids. V shed 4 bases and J 5 bases; nucleotides not matched to a gene: 11. Germline V gene lookup returns CDR1 MGHRA and CDR2 YSYEKL. CDR3 in amino acids: CASSPFLPTSGRGDTQYF. The CDR3 region has the DNA TGCGCCAGCAGCCCCTTCCTACCGACTAGCGGGAGGGGAGATACGCAGTATTTT.

This CDR3 reads CASSFTTGNTEAFF. Written as DNA, the CDR3 is TGCGCCAGCAGCTTCACGACAGGGAACACTGAAGCTTTCTTT. The J gene is TRBJ1-1, the V gene TRBV5-1; tentatively, D is TRBD1 (6 bases). The V end was cut by 2 bases, the J end by 1 base, with 9 bases between. CDR1 is SGHRS and CDR2 is YFSETQ in the germline V gene. The length of the CDR3 is 14 residues.

This clone is a singleton in its sample. The chain couples TRBV5-1 to TRBJ1-6; D ambiguous. V dropped 4 bases and J dropped 7 bases, with 12 bases sitting between them. Per germline, CDR1 SGHRS and CDR2 YFSETQ. This CDR3 contains 14 residues. CDR3 protein: CASSGWAGNSPLHF. DNA for the CDR3: TGCGCCAGCAGCGGCTGGGCTGGGAATTCACCCCTCCACTTT.

V is TRBV9 and J is TRBJ2-2, with 13 bases fitting TRBD2. V lost 4 bases to trimming and J lost 6 bases; unmatched junction nucleotides: 6. Per the germline V gene, CDR1 is SGDLS and CDR2 is YYNGEE. This CDR3 region has 16 residues. CDR3 sequence reads: CASSPRTSGSSGELFF. CDR3 nucleotides: TGTGCCAGCAGCCCTCGGACTAGCGGGAGTTCCGGGGAGCTGTTTTTT.

J is TRBJ2-7 and V is TRBV27; TRBD2 matches at 12 bases. Trimming removed 8 bases from V and 5 bases from J; junction bases left unmatched: 19. The germline V gene encodes CDR1 MNHEY and CDR2 SMNVEV (reference sequence). The CDR3 is 18 residues long. The CDR3 here is CASQKLPTSGRIPHEQYF. CDR3 DNA sequence: TGTGCCAGCCAGAAACTCCCCACTAGCGGGAGGATTCCCCACGAGCAGTACTTC.

This sequence joins TRBV6-2 or TRBV6-3 and TRBJ2-5; 8 bases are a match to TRBD2. Unmatched junction bases numbered 16, after V lost 5 bases and J lost 5 bases. The CDR3 length is 17 residues. CDR1 MNHEY and CDR2 SVGEGT come from the germline V gene. CDR3 bases: TGTGCCAGCAGTCCCTTTCGGCCGGGAGGGCCCCGGGAGACCCAGTACTTC. Its protein is CASSPFRPGGPRETQYF.